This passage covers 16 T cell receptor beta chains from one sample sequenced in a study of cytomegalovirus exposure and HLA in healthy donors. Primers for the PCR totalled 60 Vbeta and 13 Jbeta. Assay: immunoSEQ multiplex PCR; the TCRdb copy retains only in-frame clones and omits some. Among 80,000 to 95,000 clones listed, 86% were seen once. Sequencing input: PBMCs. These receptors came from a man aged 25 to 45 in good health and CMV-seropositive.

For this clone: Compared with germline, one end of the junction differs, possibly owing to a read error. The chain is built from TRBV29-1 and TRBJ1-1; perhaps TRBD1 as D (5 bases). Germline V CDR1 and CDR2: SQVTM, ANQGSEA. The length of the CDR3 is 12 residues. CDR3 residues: CSAGQQNTEDFF. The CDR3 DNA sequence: TGCAGCGCTGGACAACAGAACACTGAAGATTTCTTT.

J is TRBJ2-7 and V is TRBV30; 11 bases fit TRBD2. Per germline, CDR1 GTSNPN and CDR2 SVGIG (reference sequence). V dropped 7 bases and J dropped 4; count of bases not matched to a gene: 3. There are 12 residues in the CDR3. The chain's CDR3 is CAFGTSGYEQYF. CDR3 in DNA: TGTGCCTTCGGGACTAGCGGTTACGAGCAGTACTTC.

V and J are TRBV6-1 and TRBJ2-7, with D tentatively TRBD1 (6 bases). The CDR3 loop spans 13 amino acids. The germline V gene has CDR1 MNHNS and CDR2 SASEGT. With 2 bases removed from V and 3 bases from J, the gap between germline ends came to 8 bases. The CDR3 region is CASSEQGNYEQYF. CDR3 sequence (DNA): TGTGCCAGCAGTGAACAGGGGAACTACGAGCAGTACTTC.

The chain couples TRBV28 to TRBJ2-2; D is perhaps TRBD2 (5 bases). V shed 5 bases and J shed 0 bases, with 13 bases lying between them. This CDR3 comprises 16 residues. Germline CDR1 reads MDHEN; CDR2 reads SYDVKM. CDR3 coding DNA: TGTGCCAGCAGTCAAGGCGGGTATACGAACACCGGGGAGCTGTTTTTT. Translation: CASSQGGYTNTGELFF. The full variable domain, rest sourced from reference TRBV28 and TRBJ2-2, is DVKVTQSSRYLVKRTGEKVFLECVQDMDHENMFWYRQDPGLGLRLIYFSYDVKMKEKGDIPEGYSVSREKKERFSLILESASTNQTSMYLCASSQGGYTNTGELFFGEGSRLTVL.

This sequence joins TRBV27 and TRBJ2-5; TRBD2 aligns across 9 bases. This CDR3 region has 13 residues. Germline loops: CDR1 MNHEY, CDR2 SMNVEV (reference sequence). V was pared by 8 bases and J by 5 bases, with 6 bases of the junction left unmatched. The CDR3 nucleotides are TGTGCCAGCCGAGCGGGAGGTTGGGAGACCCAGTACTTC. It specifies CASRAGGWETQYF.

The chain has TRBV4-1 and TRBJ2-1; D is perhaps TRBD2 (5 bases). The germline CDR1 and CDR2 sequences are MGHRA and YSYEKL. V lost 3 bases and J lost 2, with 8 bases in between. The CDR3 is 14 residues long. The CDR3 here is CASSHAGAYNEQFF. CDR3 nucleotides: TGCGCCAGCAGCCACGCCGGGGCCTACAATGAGCAGTTCTTC.

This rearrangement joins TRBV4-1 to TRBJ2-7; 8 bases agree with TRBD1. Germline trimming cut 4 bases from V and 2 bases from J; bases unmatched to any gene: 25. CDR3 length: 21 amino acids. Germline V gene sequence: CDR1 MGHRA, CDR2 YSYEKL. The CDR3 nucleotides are TGCGCCAGCAGCCCGCAGGCCCCGGAGACAGGGGCTTCGTGGACGACCTACGAGCAGTACTTC. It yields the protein CASSPQAPETGASWTTYEQYF.

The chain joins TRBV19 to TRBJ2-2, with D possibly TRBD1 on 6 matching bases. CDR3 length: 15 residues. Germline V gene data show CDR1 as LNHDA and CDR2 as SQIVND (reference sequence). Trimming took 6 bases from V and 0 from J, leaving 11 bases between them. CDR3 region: CASRGADPNTGELFF. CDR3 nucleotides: TGTGCCAGTAGGGGGGCGGATCCGAACACCGGGGAGCTGTTTTTT.

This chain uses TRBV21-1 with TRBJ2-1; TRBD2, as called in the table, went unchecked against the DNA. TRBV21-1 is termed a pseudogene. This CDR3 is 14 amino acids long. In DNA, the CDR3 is TGTGCCAGCAGCAAAGCGGCGGAACGCAATGAGCAGTTCTTC. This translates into CASSKAAERNEQFF.

This chain's CDR3 is CASSLGGTSGNTGELFF. CDR3 coding DNA: TGTGCCAGCAGCTTAGGGGGGACTAGCGGGAACACCGGGGAGCTGTTTTTT. The chain joins TRBV7-3 to TRBJ2-2; 11 bases line up with TRBD2. The CDR3 extends over 17 amino acids. Germline V CDR1 and CDR2: SGHTA, FQGTGA. With 2 bases clipped from V and 1 base from J, the junction kept 3 bases outside the gene matches.

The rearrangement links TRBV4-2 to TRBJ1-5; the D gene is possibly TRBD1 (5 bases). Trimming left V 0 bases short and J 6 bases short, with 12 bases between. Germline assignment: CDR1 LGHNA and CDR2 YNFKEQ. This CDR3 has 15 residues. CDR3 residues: CASSQDGGDRQPQHF. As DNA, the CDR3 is TGTGCCAGCAGCCAAGACGGGGGAGACCGTCAGCCCCAGCATTTT.

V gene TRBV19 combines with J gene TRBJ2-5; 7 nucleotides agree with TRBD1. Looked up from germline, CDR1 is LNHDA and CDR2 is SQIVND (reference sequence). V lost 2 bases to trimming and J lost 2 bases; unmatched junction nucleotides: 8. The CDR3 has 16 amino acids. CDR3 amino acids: CASSIITGALQETQYF. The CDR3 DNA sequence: TGTGCCAGTAGTATAATTACAGGGGCCTTACAAGAGACCCAGTACTTC. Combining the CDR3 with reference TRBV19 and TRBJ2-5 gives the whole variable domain DGGITQSPKYLFRKEGQNVTLSCEQNLNHDAMYWYRQDPGQGLRLIYYSQIVNDFQKGDIAEGYSVSREKKESFPLTVTSAQKNPTAFYLCASSIITGALQETQYFGPGTRLLVL.

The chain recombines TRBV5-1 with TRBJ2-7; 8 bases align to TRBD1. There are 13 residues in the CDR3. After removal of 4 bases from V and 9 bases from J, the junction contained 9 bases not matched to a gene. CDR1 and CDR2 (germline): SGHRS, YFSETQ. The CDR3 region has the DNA TGCGCCAGCAGCCGGGACAGGACTACGTCGCAGTACTTC. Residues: CASSRDRTTSQYF.

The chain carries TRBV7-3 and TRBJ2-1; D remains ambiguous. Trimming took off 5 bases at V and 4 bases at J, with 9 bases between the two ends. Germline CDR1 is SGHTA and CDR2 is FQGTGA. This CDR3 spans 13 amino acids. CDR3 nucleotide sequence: TGTGCCAGCAGCCCGACACCTTACAATGAGCAGTTCTTC. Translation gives CASSPTPYNEQFF.

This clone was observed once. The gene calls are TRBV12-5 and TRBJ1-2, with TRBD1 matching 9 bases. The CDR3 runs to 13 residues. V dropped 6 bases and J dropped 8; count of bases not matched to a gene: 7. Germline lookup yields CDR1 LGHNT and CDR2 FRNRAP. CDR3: CASGVWDRDGYTF. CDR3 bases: TGTGCTAGTGGAGTTTGGGACAGGGACGGCTACACCTTC.

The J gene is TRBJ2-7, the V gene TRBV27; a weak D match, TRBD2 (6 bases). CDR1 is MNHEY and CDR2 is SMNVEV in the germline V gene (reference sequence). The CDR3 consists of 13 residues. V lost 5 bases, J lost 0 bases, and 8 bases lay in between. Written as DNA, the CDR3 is TGTGCCAGCAGTCTGCGGGACTCCTACGAGCAGTACTTC. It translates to CASSLRDSYEQYF.